What follows describes a single TCR beta chain. This specimen belongs to a study of T cell responses to AZD1222 COVID-19 vaccine. The repertoire was sequenced with immunoSEQ multiplex PCR; TCRdb's copy has only in-frame clones and lacks some. The sample includes roughly 120,000 clones, about 91% of them seen just once. The V gene lost 1 base and the J gene lost 5 bases, with 16 bases spanning the gap. Germline V lookup: CDR1 SGHRS, CDR2 YFSETQ. This CDR3 is built from 15 residues. The chain is built from TRBV5-1 and TRBJ2-7; maybe TRBD1 (5 bases). Sequencing used peripheral blood, obtained on day 0 of AZD1222 vaccination. This TCR derives from an adult in good health. The CDR3: CASSLITGSQDEQYF. The CDR3 DNA reads as TGCGCCAGCAGCTTGATTACAGGCTCCCAGGACGAGCAGTACTTC.